This T cell receptor beta chain was captured in a study of blood T cell repertoires in COVID-19. Study as a whole: COVID-19 samples, acute and convalescent, were from the United States, Italy and Spain. T cells, B-cell-depleted T cells, or PBMCs provided the cDNA or gDNA that served as material.

Using immunoSEQ multiplex PCR, the repertoire was profiled, and TCRdb retains in-frame clones only, with some absent. The table records 250,000 to 350,000 clones, around 85% of them present only once. V trimming: 5 bases; J trimming: 2 bases; junction bases outside the gene matches: 9. The CDR3 has 15 amino acids. Germline assignment: CDR1 PRHDT and CDR2 FYEKMQ (reference sequence). Enrolled during active infection, Seattle patients were then followed longitudinally. The clonotype originates from a human donor with COVID-19, enrolled during active disease. The donor label of this sample is uncertain. The sequenced material came from peripheral blood. This chain joins TRBV13 and TRBJ2-7; 7 bases line up with TRBD1. The chain's CDR3 is CASSVTGDPPYEQYF. The DNA of the CDR3 is TGTGCCAGCAGCGTAACAGGGGACCCGCCCTACGAGCAGTACTTC.